This passage covers 5 T cell receptor beta chains from one sample sequenced in a study of shared clonotypes between healthy human individuals. This table comes from immunoSEQ multiplex PCR, and its TCRdb copy is limited to in-frame clones, with some not included. The repertoire consists of under 2.5 million clones, with 85% to 95% occurring once and the leading ten covering around 0.35%. Sequencing used naive CD4+ T cells from PBMCs. The subset denotes: CD45RA+ positively selected. These receptors all stem from a man between 18 and 29 years old in good health. Some clones in this sample may be carry-over from other donors' samples.

This chain uses TRBV2 with TRBJ2-3, with 7 bases matching TRBD1. The CDR3 covers 13 residues. With 7 bases clipped from V and 4 bases from J, the junction kept 5 bases outside the gene matches. CDR1 SNHLY and CDR2 FYNNEI come from the germline V gene. CDR3 residues: CASKRGGADTQYF. In DNA, the CDR3 is TGTGCCAGCAAAAGAGGGGGCGCAGATACGCAGTATTTT.

The chain couples TRBV5-1 to TRBJ2-6; the D call may be TRBD1 or TRBD2 (5 bases each). The CDR3 length is 20 residues. The V end was cut by 4 bases, the J end by 0 bases, with 23 bases between. Germline V gene data show CDR1 as SGHRS and CDR2 as YFSETQ. CDR3 DNA sequence: TGCGCCAGCAGCACCGATAGAAGGACTGGTGGGGCCTCTGGGGCCAACGTCCTGACTTTC. This sequence encodes CASSTDRRTGGASGANVLTF. The variable domain in full, completed from reference TRBV5-1 and TRBJ2-6, reads KAGVTQTPRYLIKTRGQQVTLSCSPISGHRSVSWYQQTPGQGLQFLFEYFSETQRNKGNFPGRFSGRQFSNSRSEMNVSTLELGDSALYLCASSTDRRTGGASGANVLTFGAGSRLTVL.

The J gene is TRBJ2-2, the V gene TRBV5-1; 7 positions agree with TRBD1. This CDR3 comprises 15 residues. Germline CDR1 SGHRS, CDR2 YFSETQ. The V segment lost 4 bases and the J segment 7 bases; nucleotides outside the gene matches: 10. Written as DNA, the CDR3 is TGCGCCAGCAGCCCCGGACAGGTGGAGGTCGGGGAGCTGTTTTTT. This translates into CASSPGQVEVGELFF.

About this clone: This same CDR3 is encoded by further DNA sequences in the sample. The chain couples TRBV28 to TRBJ1-2, with 8 bases aligning to TRBD1. The CDR3 loop spans 13 amino acids. Unmatched junction bases numbered 1, after V lost 2 bases and J lost 5 bases. Per the germline V gene, CDR1 is MDHEN and CDR2 is SYDVKM. This CDR3 is CASSLRQGYGYTF. As DNA, the CDR3 is TGTGCCAGCAGTTTAAGACAGGGGTATGGCTACACCTTC.

The chain couples TRBV28 to TRBJ1-2, with D uncertain. V lost 6 bases and J lost 7, with 15 bases in between. The CDR3 is made up of 13 amino acids. Germline V gives CDR1 MDHEN, CDR2 SYDVKM. CDR3 residues: CASRLQTLSGYTF. The CDR3 coding sequence is TGTGCCAGCAGATTACAGACCTTAAGTGGCTACACCTTC.